This T cell receptor beta chain emerged from a study of radiation and T cells in renal cell carcinoma. In the study overall: Nephrectomy followed 15 Gy stereotactic body radiation by 4 weeks.

The time point here: baseline pretreatment blood. Treatment given: 15 Gy SBRT to primary tumor, nephrectomy 4 weeks later. Blood was sampled at baseline, 2 weeks and 4 weeks after SBRT. Produced via immunoSEQ multiplex PCR; TCRdb's table is partial and in-frame only. The sample contains about 150,000 clones, about 88% of which appear only once. The length of the CDR3 is 16 residues. Germline CDR1 is KGHSH and CDR2 is LQKENI. V dropped 6 bases and J dropped 2 bases, with 20 bases sitting between them. Sequencing was performed on blood, taken from a patient whose treatment included radiotherapy and nephrectomy. This rearrangement joins TRBV18 to TRBJ2-7; D unresolved. This clonotype originated in an older woman with renal cell carcinoma. The CDR3 nucleotides are TGTGCCAGCTCCCTGGGTACAATGGCCCCCACCTACGAGCAGTACTTC. Encoded protein: CASSLGTMAPTYEQYF.